Presented here are 11 T cell receptor beta chains from one specimen sequenced in a study of blood T cell repertoires in COVID-19. Data came from immunoSEQ multiplex PCR; TCRdb stores just in-frame clones and leaves some out. The repertoire holds over 85,000 clones, about nine tenths seen once, with 1.5% to 2% in the top ten. Sequenced sample: peripheral blood. These receptor sequences come from a woman between 50 and 59 years old with COVID-19, enrolled during active disease.

The gene calls are TRBV18 and TRBJ2-7; D call uncertain. Germline values: CDR1 KGHSH, CDR2 LQKENI. This CDR3 contains 14 residues. Trimming stripped 4 bases from V and 3 bases from J, with 13 bases between. CDR3 DNA: TGTGCCAGCTCACTGCGGAGCAGTTTCTACGAGCAGTACTTC. The encoded protein is CASSLRSSFYEQYF.

This chain joins TRBV30 and TRBJ2-2, with D unresolved. The CDR3 has 13 amino acids. V lost 1 base to trimming and J lost 5 bases, with 8 bases between them. In germline, CDR1 is GTSNPN, CDR2 SVGIG (reference sequence). The CDR3 spells CAWSGFTTGELFF. In nucleotides, the CDR3 is TGTGCCTGGAGTGGTTTTACTACCGGGGAGCTGTTTTTT.

This clone was seen a few times. The V gene is TRBV9, the J gene TRBJ1-1; D is possibly TRBD1 (6 bases). This CDR3 has 14 amino acids. Germline V gene sequence: CDR1 SGDLS, CDR2 YYNGEE. V was trimmed by 2 bases and J by 1 base, leaving 9 bases between them. The CDR3 is CASSVRGGNTEAFF. CDR3 bases: TGTGCCAGCAGCGTTCGAGGGGGGAACACTGAAGCTTTCTTT.

The rearrangement uses TRBV19 and TRBJ2-3; D perhaps matches TRBD2 (6 bases). Germline CDR1 and CDR2: LNHDA and SQIVND (reference sequence). The CDR3 totals 13 residues. V shed 6 bases and J shed 4 bases, with 11 bases lying between them. For the CDR3, the DNA is TGTGCCAGTAGGCCCTCGGGAGCAGATACGCAGTATTTT. Protein product: CASRPSGADTQYF. Drawing the rest from reference TRBV19 and TRBJ2-3, the complete variable domain is DGGITQSPKYLFRKEGQNVTLSCEQNLNHDAMYWYRQDPGQGLRLIYYSQIVNDFQKGDIAEGYSVSREKKESFPLTVTSAQKNPTAFYLCASRPSGADTQYFGPGTRLTVL.

This rearrangement joins TRBV19 to TRBJ2-1, with 13 bases matching TRBD2. Germline assignment: CDR1 LNHDA and CDR2 SQIVND (reference sequence). J lost 5 bases, V lost 5 bases, and 6 bases had no gene match. CDR3 length equals 16 residues. In DNA, the CDR3 is TGTGCCAGTAGTCCCCCGGGACTAGCGGGGAACAATGAGCAGTTCTTC. This gives the protein CASSPPGLAGNNEQFF.

The CDR3 spells CAGSDRRNTEAFF. As DNA, the CDR3 is TGTGCCGGGTCCGACAGGAGGAACACTGAAGCTTTCTTT. V gene TRBV30 combines with J gene TRBJ1-1; TRBD1 is a possible D gene (6 bases). The CDR3 consists of 13 residues. The V end lost 8 bases, the J end lost 1 base, and 14 bases lay between the germline ends. CDR1 and CDR2 (germline): GTSNPN, SVGIG (reference sequence). Looking up the rest from reference TRBV30 and TRBJ1-1 gives the full variable domain: SQTIHQWPATLVQPVGSPLSLECTVEGTSNPNLYWYRQAAGRGLQLLFYSVGIGQISSEVPQNLSASRPQDRQFILSSKKLLLSDSGFYLCAGSDRRNTEAFFGQGTRLTVV.

V and J are TRBV19 and TRBJ1-1; tentative D call: TRBD1 (6 bases). Germline V gene data show CDR1 as LNHDA and CDR2 as SQIVND (reference sequence). The CDR3 spans 18 residues. Trimming stripped 7 bases from V and 6 bases from J, with 30 bases between. The CDR3 region has the DNA TGTGCCAGTACCGCCGCAGCCGGGCCGGGCTCAGGGGTGTCTGAAGCTTTCTTT. It is translated as CASTAAAGPGSGVSEAFF.

This chain links TRBV6-4 with TRBJ2-1; 11 nucleotides match TRBD2. The trim removed 5 bases at V and 6 bases at J, leaving 6 bases unmatched. The CDR3 spans 15 residues. Germline V lookup: CDR1 MRHNA, CDR2 SNTAGT. CDR3 nucleotide sequence: TGTGCCAGCAGTTCTAGCGGGGGGAGAAGCAATGAGCAGTTCTTC. Translated: CASSSSGGRSNEQFF.

V is TRBV10-1 and J is TRBJ2-3; a possible D gene is TRBD1 (5 bases). Germline loops: CDR1 WNHNN, CDR2 SYGVQD (reference sequence). The CDR3 runs to 13 residues. The V end was cut by 6 bases, the J end by 0 bases, with 7 bases between. CDR3 in DNA: TGCGCCAGCAGCGACAGCAGCACAGATACGCAGTATTTT. Protein sequence: CASSDSSTDTQYF.

The sample holds one count of this clone. The chain combines TRBV24-1 with TRBJ1-2; D gene unclear. CDR1 is KGHDR and CDR2 is SFDVKD in the germline V gene. CDR3 length equals 13 residues. Trimming took off 3 bases at V and 5 bases at J, with 9 bases between the two ends. The CDR3 here is CATSDPGRYGYTF. Here the CDR3 DNA reads TGTGCCACCAGTGATCCGGGGAGATATGGCTACACCTTC.

A single count supports this clone. The rearrangement uses TRBV9 and TRBJ2-3; a weak D match, TRBD2 (5 bases). Germline assignment: CDR1 SGDLS and CDR2 YYNGEE. The germline V and J ends were trimmed by 2 bases and 3 bases, with 16 bases remaining between them. The CDR3 extends over 16 amino acids. For the CDR3, the DNA is TGTGCCAGCAGCGTCGGAGCTAGCTCTCGTACAGATACGCAGTATTTT. Translated, it gives CASSVGASSRTDTQYF. The variable domain in full, with the rest retrieved from reference TRBV9 and TRBJ2-3, is DSGVTQTPKHLITATGQRVTLRCSPRSGDLSVYWYQQSLDQGLQFLIQYYNGEERAKGNILERFSAQQFPDLHSELNLSSLELGDSALYFCASSVGASSRTDTQYFGPGTRLTVL.